This TCR beta chain appears in the sequencing data of a study of human T cells and chemical hapten exposure. Study details: Patients got weekly scalp diphenylcyclopropenone doses over the roughly 22-week study.

This clonotype has only a few counts. Time point: patch test 1, 2 weeks after DPC sensitization. The sample's treatment: therapeutic diphenylcyclopropenone sensitization with weekly scalp DPC. V trimming: 1 base; J trimming: 2 bases; junction bases outside the gene matches: 4. CDR1 and CDR2 from the germline V gene are SGHDN and FVKESK. The CDR3 is made up of 17 amino acids. Individual cDNA molecules received unique molecular identifiers in the library. In the original analysis: Individual samples carried between about 20,000 and 700,000 TCRs, with some 100,000 as the median. One entry per CDR3 protein results from TCRdb running MiXCR on the RACE reads. The V and J calls follow TCRdb's processing rather than the paper's. There are roughly 380,000 distinct CDR3 sequences in the sample; roughly 4.8% occur only once, and 2% to 2.5% lies in the top ten.

This sequence joins TRBV14 and TRBJ2-3, with 12 positions matching TRBD1. The sequence was obtained from a woman in her forties or fifties with alopecia areata. Some clones in this sample may be carry-over from other donors' samples. Sequenced here: whole blood, sampled in connection with sensitization to the hapten diphenylcyclopropenone (DPC). CDR3 sequence (DNA): TGTGCCAGCAGCCAAGTACCGGGACAGGGGGCCACAGATACGCAGTATTTT. It yields the protein CASSQVPGQGATDTQYF.